Presented here are 22 T cell receptor beta chains from one specimen sequenced in a study of shared clonotypes between healthy human individuals. Libraries were prepared by immunoSEQ multiplex PCR; TCRdb keeps only in-frame clonotypes and omits some of them. The sample contains roughly 660,000 clones, about 90% of which appear only once. The specimen was memory CD8+ T cells from PBMCs. Subset of the sample: CD45RO+ cells pooled with CCR7-negative TemRA cells. The receptors here all came from a man aged 18 to 29 in good health. Some clones in this sample may be carry-over from other donors' samples.

The V and J genes are TRBV7-8 and TRBJ2-7; the D gene is possibly TRBD1 (5 bases). The CDR3 consists of 13 residues. Trimming removed 5 bases from V and 2 bases from J, with 10 bases in between. CDR1 is SGHVS, CDR2 FQNEAQ, per germline. The CDR3 loop reads CASSHRLTYEQYF. CDR3 coding DNA: TGTGCCAGCAGCCACAGGCTAACCTACGAGCAGTACTTC.

This chain connects TRBV6-5 to TRBJ2-1; TRBD2 is a possible D gene (6 bases). This CDR3 has 15 residues. V was trimmed by 7 bases and J by 9 bases, leaving 22 bases between them. Germline assignment: CDR1 MNHEY and CDR2 SVGAGI. The CDR3 sequence is CASTLPGLSWGEQFF. In nucleotides, the CDR3 is TGTGCCAGCACCCTCCCGGGACTCTCCTGGGGTGAGCAGTTCTTC.

This sequence joins TRBV4-1 and TRBJ2-6; 8 bases are a match to TRBD2. Germline CDR1 is MGHRA and CDR2 is YSYEKL. This CDR3 is 17 amino acids long. The V gene end was trimmed by 3 bases and the J gene end by 1 base; junction bases not matched to a gene: 5. The CDR3 reads CASSQELAGSGANVLTF. CDR3 nucleotides: TGCGCCAGCAGCCAGGAGTTAGCGGGATCTGGGGCCAACGTCCTGACTTTC.

The CDR3 reads CASSFIGQGGTGELFF. CDR3 DNA: TGTGCCAGCAGTTTTATCGGACAGGGGGGCACCGGGGAGCTGTTTTTT. The gene calls are TRBV27 and TRBJ2-2; 10 bases are shared with TRBD1. The CDR3 sequence is 16 residues long. The V segment lost 3 bases and the J segment 4 bases; nucleotides outside the gene matches: 5. Germline CDR1 reads MNHEY; CDR2 reads SMNVEV (reference sequence).

This rearrangement joins TRBV5-4 to TRBJ1-2; 7 bases map to TRBD1. The V gene end was trimmed by 2 bases and the J gene end by 0 bases; junction bases not matched to a gene: 1. The CDR3 length is 14 residues. Germline V CDR1 and CDR2: SGHNT, YYREEE (reference sequence). The CDR3: CASSFGTANYGYTF. The CDR3 DNA reads as TGTGCCAGCAGCTTCGGGACAGCTAACTATGGCTACACCTTC.

This chain joins TRBV11-2 and TRBJ2-5; weak D call: TRBD1 (6 bases). V was cut by 2 bases and J by 4 bases, with 8 bases left in between. Germline V CDR1 and CDR2: SGHAT, FQNNGV. This CDR3 contains 13 residues. CDR3 loop: CASSLRQAETQYF. CDR3 DNA sequence: TGTGCCAGCAGCTTACGACAGGCAGAGACCCAGTACTTC.

J is TRBJ2-3 and V is TRBV7-8, with a weak D call TRBD2 (5 bases). V was trimmed by 4 bases and J by 5 bases, leaving 19 bases between them. Germline CDR1 and CDR2: SGHVS and FQNEAQ. The CDR3 contains 16 residues. This chain's CDR3 is CASSSVDPPAGDTQYF. CDR3 nucleotide sequence: TGTGCCAGCAGCTCTGTGGACCCCCCCGCGGGAGATACGCAGTATTTT.

The chain recombines TRBV19 with TRBJ1-4, with a tentative D call TRBD1 (5 bases). Deletions cut 5 bases from V and 7 bases from J, with 17 bases between. From germline, CDR1 is LNHDA and CDR2 SQIVND (reference sequence). The CDR3 extends over 15 amino acids. This CDR3 reads CASSLSRGPSEKLFF. The CDR3 coding sequence is TGTGCCAGTAGTCTATCTCGGGGACCAAGTGAAAAACTGTTTTTT.

The rearrangement uses TRBV28 and TRBJ1-5; 8 bases are shared with TRBD1. Germline CDR1 MDHEN, CDR2 SYDVKM. Trimming cost V 8 bases and J 6 bases; bases outside gene matches: 6. This CDR3 spans 13 amino acids. Here the CDR3 reads CASSQGGVQPQHF. Here the CDR3 DNA reads TGTGCCAGCTCACAGGGGGGGGTTCAGCCCCAGCATTTT.

V usage is TRBV4-1 and J usage is TRBJ1-1; no clear D gene. V dropped 3 bases and J dropped 6 bases, with 14 bases sitting between them. CDR1 MGHRA and CDR2 YSYEKL come from the germline V gene. The CDR3 is 14 amino acids. CDR3 coding DNA: TGCGCCAGCAGCCACGGAAGGCGACGATCTGAAGCTTTCTTT. It encodes CASSHGRRRSEAFF.

As regards this clone: One end of the junction varies from germline; a read error may be responsible. The rearrangement joins TRBV10-3 to TRBJ1-1; D is possibly TRBD1 (6 bases). CDR3 length: 17 residues. Per the germline V gene, CDR1 is ENHRY and CDR2 is SYGVKD. The CDR3 DNA reads as TGTACCATCAGTGACCGTCGGAAAGGGGGGATGAACACTGAAGCTTTCTTT. Encoded protein: CTISDRRKGGMNTEAFF.

The rearrangement joins TRBV27 to TRBJ1-5; tentatively, D is TRBD1 (6 bases). The germline V gene has CDR1 MNHEY and CDR2 SMNVEV (reference sequence). The CDR3 is 14 residues long. Trimming took off 9 bases at V and 4 bases at J, with 16 bases between the two ends. CDR3 sequence reads: CARHRVPSNQPQHF. CDR3 nucleotide sequence: TGTGCCAGACACAGGGTCCCTTCTAATCAGCCCCAGCATTTT.

This clone has a count of ten or more. CDR3 coding DNA: TGTGCCAGCAGCGACGGGGGGAATGAAAAACTGTTTTTT. Translated, it gives CASSDGGNEKLFF. J is TRBJ1-4 and V is TRBV9; D is perhaps TRBD1 (5 bases). Germline-derived CDR1 and CDR2 are SGDLS and YYNGEE. With 3 bases removed from V and 5 bases from J, the gap between germline ends came to 8 bases. This CDR3 contains 13 residues. Full variable domain (outside the CDR3, taken from reference TRBV9 and TRBJ1-4): DSGVTQTPKHLITATGQRVTLRCSPRSGDLSVYWYQQSLDQGLQFLIQYYNGEERAKGNILERFSAQQFPDLHSELNLSSLELGDSALYFCASSDGGNEKLFFGSGTQLSVL.

This clone came up once. The genes are TRBV27 and TRBJ2-1, with 7 bases aligning to TRBD2. The CDR3 covers 13 residues. The germline V gene has CDR1 MNHEY and CDR2 SMNVEV (reference sequence). J lost 9 bases, V lost 4 bases, and 6 bases had no gene match. Here the CDR3 DNA reads TGTGCCAGCAGTTCCCGGGGGGTCAGTGAGCAGTTCTTC. Amino acids: CASSSRGVSEQFF.

This chain uses TRBV27 with TRBJ2-5; 14 nucleotides match TRBD2. This CDR3 is built from 19 residues. CDR1 is MNHEY, CDR2 SMNVEV, per germline (reference sequence). J was trimmed by 5 bases and V by 0 bases; bases with no gene match: 11. The CDR3 bases are TGTGCCAGCAGTTTATCGGTGGCGACTAGCGGGAGGGCCGGGGAGACCCAGTACTTC. Protein sequence: CASSLSVATSGRAGETQYF.

Notes on this clone: A junction boundary mismatches the germline segment, possibly from a read error. V and J are TRBV27 and TRBJ2-4; D is uncertain. CDR1 MNHEY and CDR2 SMNVEV come from the germline V gene (reference sequence). The CDR3 is 12 residues long. The CDR3 region has the DNA TGTGCCAGCGGTTTTGCCAAAAACATTCAGTACTTC. This translates into CASGFAKNIQYF.

The chain carries TRBV7-9 and TRBJ2-7, with D perhaps TRBD2 (5 bases). Germline V gene sequence: CDR1 SEHNR, CDR2 FQNEAQ (reference sequence). The CDR3 has 12 amino acids. The germline V and J ends were trimmed by 5 bases and 6 bases, with 11 bases remaining between them. This CDR3 is CASSRTRAEQYF. The CDR3, as DNA: TGTGCCAGCAGCCGAACGAGGGCCGAGCAGTACTTC. The variable domain in full, completed from reference TRBV7-9 and TRBJ2-7, reads DTGVSQNPRHKITKRGQNVTFRCDPISEHNRLYWYRQTLGQGPEFLTYFQNEAQLEKSRLLSDRFSAERPKGSFSTLEIQRTEQGDSAMYLCASSRTRAEQYFGPGTRLTVT.

This sequence joins TRBV7-2 and TRBJ2-7; D is possibly TRBD1 or TRBD2 (5 bases each). The CDR3 totals 15 residues. Trimming removed 5 bases from V and 0 bases from J, with 14 bases in between. Germline assignment: CDR1 SGHTA and CDR2 FQGNSA. Written as DNA, the CDR3 is TGTGCCAGCAGCGACCGGGCAGGGAGCTCCTACGAGCAGTACTTC. Translating gives CASSDRAGSSYEQYF.

This chain connects TRBV5-1 to TRBJ1-1; D is uncertain. This CDR3 is built from 16 residues. Per the germline V gene, CDR1 is SGHRS and CDR2 is YFSETQ. V lost 2 bases, J lost 0 bases, and 14 bases lay in between. The CDR3 here is CASSFSRVEMNTEAFF. The DNA for the CDR3 is TGCGCCAGCAGCTTCAGTAGAGTAGAAATGAACACTGAAGCTTTCTTT. The entire variable domain, with the rest obtained from reference TRBV5-1 and TRBJ1-1, is as follows: KAGVTQTPRYLIKTRGQQVTLSCSPISGHRSVSWYQQTPGQGLQFLFEYFSETQRNKGNFPGRFSGRQFSNSRSEMNVSTLELGDSALYLCASSFSRVEMNTEAFFGQGTRLTVV.

V usage is TRBV5-4 and J usage is TRBJ1-6, with D hard to call. V was cut by 3 bases and J by 7 bases, with 8 bases left in between. The CDR3 runs 13 residues. The germline V gene encodes CDR1 SGHNT and CDR2 YYREEE (reference sequence). CDR3 sequence reads: CASSWGGNSPLHF. The CDR3 DNA reads TGTGCCAGCAGCTGGGGTGGGAATTCACCCCTCCACTTT.

The chain uses TRBV7-6 and TRBJ1-1; 7 bases map to TRBD1. The CDR3 sequence is 15 residues long. V lost 5 bases, J lost 6 bases, and 12 bases stayed unmatched. Germline V gene lookup returns CDR1 SGHVS and CDR2 FNYEAQ. CDR3 sequence: CASSPDRDSHSEAFF. For the CDR3, the DNA is TGTGCCAGCAGCCCCGACCGGGACAGTCATTCTGAAGCTTTCTTT.

The gene calls are TRBV5-1 and TRBJ2-2; D ambiguous. Germline V CDR1 and CDR2: SGHRS, YFSETQ. The V gene lost 4 bases and the J gene lost 5 bases, with 3 bases spanning the gap. The CDR3 has 11 amino acids. Here the CDR3 reads CASSQTGELFF. The CDR3 DNA reads TGCGCCAGCAGCCAGACCGGGGAGCTGTTTTTT.